This paragraph covers one T cell receptor (beta chain) sequence. The CDR3 runs to 16 residues. Germline V gives CDR1 MGHRA, CDR2 YSYEKL. Trimming cost V 1 base and J 4 bases; bases outside gene matches: 4. This entry comes from a study of OX40 agonist ivuxolimab in advanced cancers. TCRdb's copy holds only in-frame clones and misses some; the assay was immunoSEQ multiplex PCR. The data hold tens of thousands of clones, with 75% to 90% observed a single time. The receptor was isolated from an adult with an advanced solid tumor such as melanoma, head and neck, liver or kidney cancer. The sequences come from CD4+ or CD8+ T cells sorted from blood, collected in a trial of the OX40 agonist ivuxolimab. The chain couples TRBV4-1 to TRBJ2-1, with 10 bases lining up with TRBD2. The CDR3 DNA follows: TGCGCCAGCAGCCAAGGTAGCGGGAGGTTATACAATGAGCAGTTCTTC. Amino acid sequence: CASSQGSGRLYNEQFF.